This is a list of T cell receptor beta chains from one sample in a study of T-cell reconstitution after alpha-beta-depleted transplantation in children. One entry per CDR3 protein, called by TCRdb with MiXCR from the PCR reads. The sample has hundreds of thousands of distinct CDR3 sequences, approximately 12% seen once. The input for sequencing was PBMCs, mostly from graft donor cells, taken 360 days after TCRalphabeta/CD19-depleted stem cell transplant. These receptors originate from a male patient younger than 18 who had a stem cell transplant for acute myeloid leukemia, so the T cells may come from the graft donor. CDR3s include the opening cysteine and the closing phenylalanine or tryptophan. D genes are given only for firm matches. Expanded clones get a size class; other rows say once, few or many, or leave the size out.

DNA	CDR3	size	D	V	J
TGTGCCAGCAGTTTAAAGAGTCGGGGACACCAAGAGACCCAGTACTTC	CASSLKSRGHQETQYF	-	-	TRBV12-3/TRBV12-4	TRBJ2-5
TGTGCCAGCGTTAGCGGTAGCTCCTACAATGAGCAGTTCTTC	CASVSGSSYNEQFF	few	-	TRBV28	TRBJ2-1
TGTGCCATCAGTGAGTCTCGAGTAGGGGACGGAGCCTACGAGCAGTACTTC	CAISESRVGDGAYEQYF	many	-	TRBV10-3	TRBJ2-7
TGTGCCAGCAGCCGCTTCGCGGGGGCAACAGATACGCAGTATTTT	CASSRFAGATDTQYF	-	-	TRBV7-8	TRBJ2-3
TGCAGCGTTGAAGGGACAGTCTCAAATACGCAGTATTTT	CSVEGTVSNTQYF	-	-	TRBV29-1	TRBJ2-3
TGTGCCAGCAGTTTGTCCGGGCCGCACTCCTACGAGCAGTACTTC	CASSLSGPHSYEQYF	-	-	TRBV12-3/TRBV12-4	TRBJ2-7
TGCAGTGCTGGAGGACTAGCGGGAGGGCTCAATGAGCAGTTCTTC	CSAGGLAGGLNEQFF	-	TRBD2	TRBV20-1	TRBJ2-1
TGTGCCAGCAGCGTGGGGCCCCGACACAGCGCGGGTGTCTCCTACGAGCAGTACTTC	CASSVGPRHSAGVSYEQYF	many	-	TRBV9	TRBJ2-7
TGTGCCAGCAAAGGACCTCGAGGGACAGATACGCAGTATTTT	CASKGPRGTDTQYF	many	-	TRBV14	TRBJ2-3
TGTGCCAGACCCGGAGGGGGGATCTACGAGCAGTACTTC	CARPGGGIYEQYF	few	-	TRBV19	TRBJ2-7
TGTGCCAGCAGTAACGACGGGGCGGAAGCTTTCTTT	CASSNDGAEAFF	-	-	TRBV12-3/TRBV12-4	TRBJ1-1
TGTGCCAGCAGCCCAAACCCCTTCACAGATACGCAGTATTTT	CASSPNPFTDTQYF	-	-	TRBV11-2	TRBJ2-3
TGTGCCAGCAGTTACACGACATCCCAAGAGACCCAGTACTTC	CASSYTTSQETQYF	many	-	TRBV6-2/TRBV6-3	TRBJ2-5
TGCAGTGCTAGAGATTCGGGTGGGACTCCACTTTACGAGCAGTACTTC	CSARDSGGTPLYEQYF	few	-	TRBV20-1	TRBJ2-7
TGCGCCAGCAGCTTCCTCGCGAAGGGGGCCACCTACGAGCAGTACTTC	CASSFLAKGATYEQYF	-	TRBD1	TRBV5-1	TRBJ2-7
TGTGCCAGCAGTGACCAGGGGTTTCGCACCGGGGAGCTGTTTTTT	CASSDQGFRTGELFF	many	-	TRBV2	TRBJ2-2
TGTGCCAGCAGTTACTCTTTACAGAATGAAGCTTTCTTT	CASSYSLQNEAFF	many	-	TRBV6-6	TRBJ1-1
TGTGCCAGCAGAACTGACGCGGCGAACACCGGGGAGCTGTTTTTT	CASRTDAANTGELFF	-	-	TRBV6-1	TRBJ2-2
TGCGCCAGCAGCTTGGGCGACAGGATCACTAACTATGGCTACACCTTC	CASSLGDRITNYGYTF	few	-	TRBV5-1	TRBJ1-2
TGTGCCCTTGCCGCGGGACAGACAATGAACACTGAAGCTTTCTTT	CALAAGQTMNTEAFF	many	TRBD1	TRBV12-5	TRBJ1-1
TGTGCCAGCAGCCAAGGGGCCGGGGAGACCCAGTACTTC	CASSQGAGETQYF	-	-	TRBV3-1	TRBJ2-5
TGTGCCATCAGTGACAAAACAGGCGAGCAGTACTTC	CAISDKTGEQYF	few	-	TRBV10-3	TRBJ2-7
TGTGCCAGCAGTTCGCCCAACTTCGCTAGCGGGGACACAGATACGCAGTATTTT	CASSSPNFASGDTDTQYF	few	TRBD2	TRBV28	TRBJ2-3
TGTGCCACCGGACTAGCGGAAATGTACAATGAGCAGTTCTTC	CATGLAEMYNEQFF	few	TRBD2	TRBV15	TRBJ2-1
TGTGCCAGCAGGCTCGTGGGGGCACTGAACACTGAAGCTTTCTTT	CASRLVGALNTEAFF	-	-	TRBV6-1	TRBJ1-1